What follows are 4 T cell receptor beta chains derived from one specimen sequenced in a study of OX40 agonist ivuxolimab in advanced cancers. Profiling relied on immunoSEQ multiplex PCR, and the TCRdb table lists in-frame clones only, not all of them. The sample lists about 98,000 clones, around nine tenths occurring once. Sequenced here: CD4+ or CD8+ T cells sorted from blood, sampled in a trial of the OX40 agonist ivuxolimab. The receptors stem from an adult with an advanced solid tumor such as melanoma, head and neck, liver or kidney cancer.

The J gene is TRBJ2-1, the V gene TRBV6-1, with D unresolved. V was trimmed by 5 bases and J by 0 bases, leaving 5 bases between them. The germline V gene has CDR1 MNHNS and CDR2 SASEGT. This CDR3 region has 13 residues. The CDR3 here is CASSPSSYNEQFF. In DNA, the CDR3 is TGTGCCAGCAGTCCCTCCTCCTACAATGAGCAGTTCTTC.

This clone occurred a few times. The V gene is TRBV9, the J gene TRBJ1-3; maybe TRBD1 (5 bases). Germline CDR1 and CDR2: SGDLS and YYNGEE. Trimming left V 4 bases short and J 2 bases short, with 13 bases between. The CDR3 contains 15 residues. The CDR3 is CASSPDSLPGNTIYF. The CDR3 DNA is TGTGCCAGCAGCCCTGACAGCCTACCTGGAAACACCATATATTTT.

The rearrangement links TRBV27 to TRBJ2-1; maybe TRBD2 (6 bases). Germline-derived CDR1 and CDR2 are MNHEY and SMNVEV (reference sequence). Deletions cut 8 bases from V and 10 bases from J, with 15 bases between. The CDR3 runs 12 residues. CDR3 amino acids: CASRDLREEQFF. CDR3 nucleotide sequence: TGTGCCAGCCGGGACTTGAGGGAGGAGCAGTTCTTC.

The J gene is TRBJ2-3, the V gene TRBV7-9; D is perhaps TRBD2 (5 bases). The germline gives CDR1 SEHNR, CDR2 FQNEAQ (reference sequence). Trimming shortened V by 10 bases and J by 2 bases, and 13 bases separated the two germline ends. This CDR3 spans 13 amino acids. The CDR3 here is CATAGSYTDTQYF. For the CDR3, the DNA is TGTGCCACTGCGGGCTCGTACACAGATACGCAGTATTTT.